One and the same sample provided the 2 T cell receptor beta chains below, sequenced in a study of PD-L1 blockade in urothelial cancer (dated by TCRdb to 2016 to 2017). Receptor libraries were prepared by the immunoSEQ multiplex PCR assay. TCRdb retrieved this table from immuneACCESS and kept in-frame rearrangements only. Not all clones are present; in checked studies, unresolved V genes account for under half, and no reason is known for the remainder. In this sample the table shows more than 50,000 clones, around 80% of which occur a single time. The biggest ten clones account for 4.5% of the sample. Source: PBMCs, taken around atezolizumab (anti-PD-L1) treatment. Receptors originate from a man between 65 and 85 years old with urothelial cancer.

The DNA of the CDR3 is TGCGCCAGCAGCAGGGACAGCCCGAGGAACACTGAAGCTTTCTTT. Translating gives CASSRDSPRNTEAFF. This chain uses TRBV5-1 with TRBJ1-1; 7 nucleotides align to TRBD1. V shed 4 bases and J 1 base; nucleotides not matched to a gene: 7. The CDR3 sequence is 15 residues long. CDR1 SGHRS and CDR2 YFSETQ come from the germline V gene.

The rearrangement joins TRBV15 to TRBJ2-3; 9 nucleotides line up with TRBD2. The CDR3 spans 16 residues. Germline CDR1 and CDR2: LNHNV and YYDKDF (reference sequence). The J segment lost 6 bases and the V segment lost 5 bases, leaving 12 bases of the junction unmatched. The CDR3 sequence: CATSSRGGRARDTQYF. CDR3 DNA sequence: TGTGCCACCAGCTCCCGCGGCGGGAGGGCCAGGGATACGCAGTATTTT. Full variable domain (outside the CDR3, taken from reference TRBV15 and TRBJ2-3): DAMVIQNPRYQVTQFGKPVTLSCSQTLNHNVMYWYQQKSSQAPKLLFHYYDKDFNNEADTPDNFQSRRPNTSFCFLDIRSPGLGDTAMYLCATSSRGGRARDTQYFGPGTRLTVL.